This T cell receptor (beta chain) was retrieved from a study of beta chain features in type 1 diabetes. A note on this clone: The antigen is not known.

Since all of the isolated RNA was reverse transcribed, expressed TCRB transcripts were what got sequenced. The repertoire was sequenced with immunoSEQ multiplex PCR; TCRdb's copy has only in-frame clones and lacks some. This table holds hundreds of thousands of clones, over 9.5% found once. The CDR3 spans 17 residues. The V segment lost 1 base and the J segment 1 base; nucleotides outside the gene matches: 8. Germline V gene data show CDR1 as GTSNPN and CDR2 as SVGIG (reference sequence). Overall study findings and caveats: HLA influence on TCRB rearrangement stayed unresolved here. Fewer insertions but more deletions were seen at VDJ junctions in type 1 diabetes patients. Naive, central memory and Treg TCRB repertoires seemed to resemble each other more closely in patients than they did in healthy donors.

A heparinised blood draw that averaged about 120 mL was obtained once from each donor. What was sequenced was naive CD4+ T cells from blood. The chain uses TRBV30 and TRBJ2-1, with 9 bases fitting TRBD2. This receptor was obtained from a woman aged 18-29 years in good health. This chain's CDR3 is CAWSGGLTSGSYNEQFF. In nucleotides, the CDR3 is TGTGCCTGGAGTGGGGGTCTAACTAGCGGGTCCTACAATGAGCAGTTCTTC.